A single sample gave rise to the 27 T cell receptor beta chains below, sequenced in a study of human T cells and chemical hapten exposure. One entry per CDR3 protein results from TCRdb running MiXCR on the RACE reads. The sample contains tens of thousands of distinct CDR3 sequences, 13% to 15% of which appear only once. Described time point: pre-sensitization, week 0. Noted treatment: therapeutic diphenylcyclopropenone sensitization with weekly scalp DPC. Sequenced here: whole blood, sampled in connection with sensitization to the hapten diphenylcyclopropenone (DPC). The source is a woman in her 50s with alopecia areata. Some clones in this sample may be carry-over from other donors' samples.

A few counts support this clonotype. The chain links TRBV9 to TRBJ2-2; unclear D gene. Germline values: CDR1 SGDLS, CDR2 YYNGEE. The V end was cut by 2 bases, the J end by 5 bases, with 7 bases between. CDR3 length equals 13 residues. CDR3 in amino acids: CASSVLGTGELFF. The CDR3 region has the DNA TGTGCCAGCAGCGTGTTGGGGACCGGGGAGCTGTTTTTT.

At least ten counts were recorded for this clonotype. The chain couples TRBV14 to TRBJ2-1; no clear D gene. V dropped 0 bases and J dropped 10 bases, with 25 bases sitting between them. Germline CDR1 reads SGHDN; CDR2 reads FVKESK. The CDR3 length is 18 residues. CDR3 protein: CASSQDKGGRSYFTEQFF. The DNA for the CDR3 is TGTGCCAGCAGCCAAGATAAGGGCGGACGGAGTTATTTCACGGAGCAGTTCTTC.

This clonotype was seen at least ten times. The CDR3 sequence is CASSPNTYGYTF. CDR3 in DNA: TGTGCCAGCAGCCCCAATACATATGGCTACACCTTC. The chain has TRBV12-3 or TRBV12-4 and TRBJ1-2; no definite D call. The CDR3 has 12 amino acids. Between the trimmed V and J ends, which lost 6 bases and 5 bases, there was a span of 10 bases.

V usage is TRBV28 and J usage is TRBJ2-5; 8 positions agree with TRBD2. The CDR3 is 13 residues long. CDR1 MDHEN and CDR2 SYDVKM come from the germline V gene. Losses at the gene ends were 5 bases for V and 8 bases for J; bases not matched to a gene: 7. CDR3 region: CASSPRAGGTQYF. The CDR3 DNA sequence: TGTGCCAGCAGTCCCCGTGCGGGGGGTACCCAGTACTTC.

This clonotype has a count of ten or more. CDR3 residues: CASSMGSYEQYF. Here the CDR3 DNA reads TGTGCCAGTAGTATGGGGAGCTACGAGCAGTACTTC. This sequence joins TRBV19 and TRBJ2-7; D might be TRBD2 (5 bases). Germline CDR1 and CDR2: LNHDA and SQIVND (reference sequence). With 3 bases removed from V and 3 bases from J, the gap between germline ends came to 6 bases. There are 12 residues in the CDR3. Complete variable domain (other parts from reference TRBV19 and TRBJ2-7): DGGITQSPKYLFRKEGQNVTLSCEQNLNHDAMYWYRQDPGQGLRLIYYSQIVNDFQKGDIAEGYSVSREKKESFPLTVTSAQKNPTAFYLCASSMGSYEQYFGPGTRLTVT.

This clonotype was observed a handful of times. J is TRBJ2-1 and V is TRBV11-3; 14 nucleotides line up with TRBD2. Unmatched junction bases numbered 4, after V lost 4 bases and J lost 8 bases. The CDR3 length is 15 residues. Looked up from germline, CDR1 is SGHNT and CDR2 is YENEEA. CDR3 loop: CASSSGTSGSHEQFF. CDR3 DNA sequence: TGTGCCAGCAGCTCTGGGACTAGCGGGAGCCATGAGCAGTTCTTC.

The chain joins TRBV28 to TRBJ2-7; perhaps TRBD2 as D (5 bases). This CDR3 is built from 12 residues. CDR1 MDHEN and CDR2 SYDVKM come from the germline V gene. Trimming removed 6 bases at V and 0 bases at J, with 6 bases between. As DNA, the CDR3 is TGTGCCAGCAGGGACTTCTCCTACGAGCAGTACTTC. Translated, it gives CASRDFSYEQYF.

CDR3 nucleotides: TGCGCCAGCAGCCAAGAAGGACGCGGCGGGGTAGATACGCAGTATTTT. The encoded protein is CASSQEGRGGVDTQYF. The chain employs TRBV4-3 and TRBJ2-3; possibly TRBD2 for D (6 bases). Germline V gene sequence: CDR1 LGHNA, CDR2 YSLEER. This CDR3 spans 16 amino acids. Trimming left V 0 bases short and J 5 bases short, with 15 bases between.

This clonotype was picked up a small number of times. V gene TRBV18 combines with J gene TRBJ2-1; 12 bases agree with TRBD2. This CDR3 has 16 amino acids. Germline CDR1 reads KGHSH; CDR2 reads LQKENI. Losses at the gene ends were 6 bases for V and 0 bases for J; bases not matched to a gene: 3. The CDR3 reads CASSTTSGGSYNEQFF. DNA for the CDR3: TGTGCCAGCTCCACGACTAGCGGGGGCTCCTACAATGAGCAGTTCTTC.

This clonotype was observed many times. The chain is built from TRBV12-3 or TRBV12-4 and TRBJ1-2; D might be TRBD1 (5 bases). CDR3 length: 14 amino acids. V was clipped by 5 bases and J by 4 bases, with 14 bases between them. In nucleotides, the CDR3 is TGTGCCAGCAGTCTAGGGACCCTCGGCTATGGCTACACCTTC. This encodes CASSLGTLGYGYTF.

This clonotype was seen a handful of times. The chain is built from TRBV27 and TRBJ2-5, with D perhaps assigned TRBD1 or TRBD2 (5 bases each). The germline V gene encodes CDR1 MNHEY and CDR2 SMNVEV (reference sequence). This CDR3 is 17 amino acids long. V was trimmed by 4 bases and J by 5 bases, leaving 23 bases between them. DNA of the CDR3: TGTGCCAGCAGTTCGGGTCTAACGCTGGGGGTAGGGGAGACCCAGTACTTC. Its translation is CASSSGLTLGVGETQYF.

The chain uses TRBV19 and TRBJ1-5, with 11 bases that match TRBD1. Germline V gene data show CDR1 as LNHDA and CDR2 as SQIVND (reference sequence). The CDR3 extends over 17 amino acids. The V and J ends lost 3 bases and 0 bases, in that order; junction bases with no gene match: 4. The CDR3 spells CASSIGDRGNSNQPQHF. CDR3 DNA: TGTGCCAGTAGTATCGGGGACAGGGGGAATAGCAATCAGCCCCAGCATTTT.

This rearrangement joins TRBV28 to TRBJ1-2; D unclear. The CDR3 length is 12 residues. V dropped 2 bases and J dropped 5 bases, with 6 bases sitting between them. Germline CDR1 reads MDHEN; CDR2 reads SYDVKM. This chain's CDR3 is CASSLGGYGYTF. CDR3 sequence (DNA): TGTGCCAGCAGTTTAGGAGGGTATGGCTACACCTTC.

This chain links TRBV20-1 with TRBJ2-1; 11 bases line up with TRBD2. Germline loops: CDR1 DFQATT, CDR2 SNEGSKA (reference sequence). V lost 0 bases, J lost 5 bases, and 6 bases stayed unmatched. There are 16 residues in the CDR3. This CDR3 reads CSARDPTSGSNNEQFF. The CDR3 DNA reads as TGCAGTGCTAGAGATCCAACTAGCGGGAGTAACAATGAGCAGTTCTTC.

This clonotype was seen only a few times. This chain connects TRBV14 to TRBJ2-1, with D possibly being TRBD2 (6 bases). The germline V gene encodes CDR1 SGHDN and CDR2 FVKESK. CDR3 length: 14 residues. V was trimmed by 1 base and J by 8 bases, leaving 12 bases between them. In DNA form, the CDR3 reads TGTGCCAGCAGCCAAGCTACGGGAGTGTATGAGCAGTTCTTC. Translation gives CASSQATGVYEQFF.

This clonotype was counted a few times. V usage is TRBV7-9 and J usage is TRBJ1-3; D is uncertain. The V end lost 6 bases, the J end lost 3 bases, and 12 bases lay between the germline ends. The CDR3 loop spans 14 amino acids. Germline assignment: CDR1 SEHNR and CDR2 FQNEAQ (reference sequence). The CDR3 bases are TGTGCCAGCAGTACCTCGCGCGGTGGAAACACCATATATTTT. Its protein is CASSTSRGGNTIYF.

V usage is TRBV20-1 and J usage is TRBJ1-3; 7 bases agree with TRBD1. The J segment lost 2 bases and the V segment lost 5 bases, leaving 9 bases of the junction unmatched. This CDR3 region has 15 residues. Germline-derived CDR1 and CDR2 are DFQATT and SNEGSKA (reference sequence). The DNA for the CDR3 is TGCAGTGCTGAACAGGGGATGATTGCTGGAAACACCATATATTTT. Translating gives CSAEQGMIAGNTIYF.

This clonotype was picked up a small number of times. The chain links TRBV28 to TRBJ2-7, with D perhaps assigned TRBD1 or TRBD2 (5 bases each). The germline CDR1 and CDR2 sequences are MDHEN and SYDVKM. This CDR3 is built from 15 residues. Trimming stripped 10 bases from V and 4 bases from J, with 23 bases between. Written as DNA, the CDR3 is TGTGCCACCTGCTCCATACCCGGGGCGGCTTACGAGCAGTACTTC. Translation gives CATCSIPGAAYEQYF.

Only one count was recorded for this clonotype. A much larger clonotype is one base distant, so this may be a read error. The chain links TRBV28 to TRBJ2-1; 8 bases align to TRBD2. With 5 bases clipped from V and 0 bases from J, the junction kept 3 bases outside the gene matches. This CDR3 comprises 15 residues. Germline CDR1 MDHEN, CDR2 SYDVKM. The CDR3 DNA follows: TGTGCCAGCAGTACCGGGACTAGCTCCTACAATGAGCAGTTCTTC. Its protein is CASSTGTSSYNEQFF.

The chain has TRBV20-1 and TRBJ2-7; no reliable D call. V dropped 6 bases and J dropped 3 bases, with 6 bases sitting between them. The germline gives CDR1 DFQATT, CDR2 SNEGSKA (reference sequence). CDR3 length equals 10 residues. For the CDR3, the DNA is TGCAGTGCAGGGTTCTACGAGCAGTACTTC. Translated: CSAGFYEQYF.

Only a few counts were recorded for this clonotype. The chain carries TRBV3-1 and TRBJ1-4; D unclear. The length of the CDR3 is 11 residues. The germline V and J ends were trimmed by 8 bases and 7 bases, with 8 bases remaining between them. Germline CDR1 and CDR2: LGHDT and YNNKEL (reference sequence). The CDR3 sequence is CASRRGEKLFF. The CDR3 DNA reads as TGTGCCAGCCGGCGTGGTGAAAAACTGTTTTTT.

This clonotype was observed a handful of times. CDR3 residues: CASSLEGWAAPGEQYF. CDR3 bases: TGTGCCAGCAGCTTAGAGGGTTGGGCAGCTCCGGGGGAGCAGTACTTC. The chain links TRBV7-8 to TRBJ2-7; possible D gene TRBD2, 5 bases. V lost 1 base and J lost 7, with 20 bases in between. The V gene's germline CDR1 is SGHVS and CDR2 FQNEAQ. The CDR3 is made up of 16 amino acids.

In this sample, this clonotype turned up a few times. This rearrangement joins TRBV7-9 to TRBJ2-7, with 9 nucleotides matching TRBD2. Germline V CDR1 and CDR2: SEHNR, FQNEAQ (reference sequence). The V and J ends lost 7 bases and 5 bases, in that order; junction bases with no gene match: 12. The CDR3 has 15 residues. The CDR3 region is CASNKGGTSFDEQYF. The CDR3 DNA is TGTGCCAGCAACAAAGGGGGGACTAGCTTCGACGAGCAGTACTTC.

This clonotype was recorded at least ten times. The J gene is TRBJ2-7, the V gene TRBV5-6, with D possibly called TRBD1 or TRBD2 (5 bases each). There are 15 residues in the CDR3. Germline loops: CDR1 SGHDT, CDR2 YYEEEE. The V gene lost 0 bases and the J gene lost 2 bases, with 12 bases spanning the gap. CDR3 nucleotide sequence: TGTGCCAGCAGCTTGGCCAAATGGGGGACCTACGAGCAGTACTTC. It yields the protein CASSLAKWGTYEQYF. Filled out from reference TRBV5-6 and TRBJ2-7, the complete variable domain reads DAGVTQSPTHLIKTRGQQVTLRCSPKSGHDTVSWYQQALGQGPQFIFQYYEEEERQRGNFPDRFSGHQFPNYSSELNVNALLLGDSALYLCASSLAKWGTYEQYFGPGTRLTVT.

This clonotype appeared a few times. The chain links TRBV5-4 to TRBJ2-7; 7 nucleotides align to TRBD2. Germline CDR1 reads SGHNT; CDR2 reads YYREEE (reference sequence). J gave up 0 bases and V 3 bases, and 9 bases lay outside the gene matches. The CDR3 loop spans 16 amino acids. The chain's CDR3 is CASSSRRGGSSYEQYF. The CDR3 nucleotides read TGTGCCAGCAGCTCCCGCCGCGGGGGTAGCTCCTACGAGCAGTACTTC. The whole variable domain, remainder taken from reference TRBV5-4 and TRBJ2-7, is ETGVTQSPTHLIKTRGQQVTLRCSSQSGHNTVSWYQQALGQGPQFIFQYYREEENGRGNFPPRFSGLQFPNYSSELNVNALELDDSALYLCASSSRRGGSSYEQYFGPGTRLTVT.

This clonotype was detected ten times or more. The chain combines TRBV6-2 or TRBV6-3 with TRBJ2-5, with 10 nucleotides matching TRBD1. There are 15 residues in the CDR3. Germline CDR1 and CDR2: MNHEY and SVGEGT. Trimming removed 6 bases from V and 5 bases from J; junction bases left unmatched: 9. CDR3 coding DNA: TGTGCCAGCAGCGTGGGACAGGGGATCTGGGAGACCCAGTACTTC. Residues: CASSVGQGIWETQYF.

A few counts support this clonotype. CDR3 DNA: TGCAGCGTCGGAGGACTAGCGGGAGGGACGGATACGCAGTATTTT. Its protein is CSVGGLAGGTDTQYF. This chain joins TRBV29-1 and TRBJ2-3, with 15 bases aligning to TRBD2. V lost 6 bases and J lost 6; bases outside the gene matches: 7. Germline V CDR1 and CDR2: SQVTM, ANQGSEA. The CDR3 spans 15 residues.